The clone carrying this T cell receptor (beta chain) was seen more than once but under ten times. The source of the sample is a study of blood T cell repertoires in COVID-19. Study summary: Samples came from the United States, Italy and Spain, spanning acute and convalescent COVID-19. The cDNA or gDNA used as material had been derived from T cells, B-cell-depleted T cells, or PBMCs.

CDR3 length: 14 amino acids. J was trimmed by 4 bases and V by 5 bases; bases with no gene match: 5. Germline V CDR1 and CDR2: SNHLY, FYNNEI. Original processing methods: Reference gene primer amplification gave estimated nucleated cell counts. Clones were read by immunoSEQ multiplex PCR, and TCRdb kept only the in-frame ones, dropping some. V, J and clone size are those of that table, while D and trimming were read from the DNA. Of about 37,000 clones listed, around 93% are singletons. This TCR came from a woman younger than 45 in a cohort sampled during active COVID-19. V gene TRBV2 combines with J gene TRBJ1-5, with TRBD1 matching over 7 bases. The sequenced sample was peripheral blood. The CDR3 DNA sequence: TGTGCCAGCAGTTCGGACAGGAAGAATCAGCCCCAGCATTTT. As protein: CASSSDRKNQPQHF. Variable domain in full (rest from reference TRBV2 and TRBJ1-5): EPEVTQTPSHQVTQMGQEVILRCVPISNHLYFYWYRQILGQKVEFLVSFYNNEISEKSEIFDDQFSVERPDGSNFTLKIRSTKLEDSAMYFCASSSDRKNQPQHFGDGTRLSIL.